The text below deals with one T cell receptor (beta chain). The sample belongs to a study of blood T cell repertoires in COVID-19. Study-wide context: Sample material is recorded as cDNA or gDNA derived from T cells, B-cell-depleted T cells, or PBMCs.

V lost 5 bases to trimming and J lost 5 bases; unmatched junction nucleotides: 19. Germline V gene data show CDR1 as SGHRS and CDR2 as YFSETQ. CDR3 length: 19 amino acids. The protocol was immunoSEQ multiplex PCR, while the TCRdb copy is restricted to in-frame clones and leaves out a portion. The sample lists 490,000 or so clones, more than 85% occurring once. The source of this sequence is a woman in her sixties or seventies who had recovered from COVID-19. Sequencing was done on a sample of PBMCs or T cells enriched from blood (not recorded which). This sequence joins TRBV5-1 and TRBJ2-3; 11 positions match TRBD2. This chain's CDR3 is CASRFPPLQLAGVGDTQYF. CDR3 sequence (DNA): TGCGCCAGCAGGTTCCCCCCCTTGCAACTAGCGGGGGTTGGAGATACGCAGTATTTT.